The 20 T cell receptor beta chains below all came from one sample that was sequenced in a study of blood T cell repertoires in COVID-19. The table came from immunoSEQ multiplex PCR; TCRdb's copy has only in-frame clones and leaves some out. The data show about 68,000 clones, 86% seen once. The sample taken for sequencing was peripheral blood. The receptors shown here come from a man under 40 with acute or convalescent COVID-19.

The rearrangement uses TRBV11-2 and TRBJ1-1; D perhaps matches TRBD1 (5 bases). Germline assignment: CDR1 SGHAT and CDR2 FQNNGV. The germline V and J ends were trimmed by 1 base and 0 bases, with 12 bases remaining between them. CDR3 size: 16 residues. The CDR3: CASSLAGVWVNTEAFF. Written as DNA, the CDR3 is TGTGCCAGCAGCTTAGCGGGGGTCTGGGTGAACACTGAAGCTTTCTTT.

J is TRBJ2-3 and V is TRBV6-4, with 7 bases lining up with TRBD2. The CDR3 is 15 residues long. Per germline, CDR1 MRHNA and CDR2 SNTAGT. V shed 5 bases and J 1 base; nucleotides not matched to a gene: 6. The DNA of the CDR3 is TGTGCCAGCAGTCCGGGCGGGAGAGGCACAGATACGCAGTATTTT. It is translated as CASSPGGRGTDTQYF.

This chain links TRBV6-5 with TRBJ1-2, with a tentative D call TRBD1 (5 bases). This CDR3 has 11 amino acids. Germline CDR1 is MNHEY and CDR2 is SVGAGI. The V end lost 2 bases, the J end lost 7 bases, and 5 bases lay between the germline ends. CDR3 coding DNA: TGTGCCAGCAGTTACGGGGCTGGCTACACCTTC. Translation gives CASSYGAGYTF.

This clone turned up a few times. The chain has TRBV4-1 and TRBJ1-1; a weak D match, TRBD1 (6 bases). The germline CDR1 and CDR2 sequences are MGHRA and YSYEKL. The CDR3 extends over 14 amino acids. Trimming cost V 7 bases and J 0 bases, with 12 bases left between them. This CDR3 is CASTTGILNTEAFF. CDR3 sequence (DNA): TGCGCCAGCACAACAGGGATTTTGAACACTGAAGCTTTCTTT.

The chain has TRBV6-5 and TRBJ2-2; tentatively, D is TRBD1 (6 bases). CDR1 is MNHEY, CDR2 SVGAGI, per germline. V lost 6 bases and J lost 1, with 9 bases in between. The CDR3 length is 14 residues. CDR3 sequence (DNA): TGTGCCAGCAGGTGGACAGTGAACACCGGGGAGCTGTTTTTT. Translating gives CASRWTVNTGELFF.

The DNA for the CDR3 is TGTGCCAGCAGTTTATGGACAGGGGGAGAGACCCAGTACTTC. Its translation: CASSLWTGGETQYF. This chain links TRBV28 with TRBJ2-5; 9 nucleotides align to TRBD1. The germline V gene has CDR1 MDHEN and CDR2 SYDVKM. The J segment lost 4 bases and the V segment lost 0 bases, leaving 0 bases of the junction unmatched. CDR3 length: 14 residues.

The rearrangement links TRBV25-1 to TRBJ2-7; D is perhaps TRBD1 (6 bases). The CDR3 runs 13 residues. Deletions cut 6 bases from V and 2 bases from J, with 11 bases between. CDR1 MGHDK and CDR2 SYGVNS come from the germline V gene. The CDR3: CASRLTGAYEQYF. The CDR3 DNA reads TGTGCCAGCAGATTGACAGGCGCCTACGAGCAGTACTTC.

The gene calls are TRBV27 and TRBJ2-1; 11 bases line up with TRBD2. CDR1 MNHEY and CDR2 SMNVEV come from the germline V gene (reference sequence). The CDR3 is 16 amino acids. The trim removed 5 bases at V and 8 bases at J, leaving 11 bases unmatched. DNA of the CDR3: TGTGCCAGCAGTCCGCAACTAGCGGGAGAGGGTCATGAGCAGTTCTTC. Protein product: CASSPQLAGEGHEQFF.

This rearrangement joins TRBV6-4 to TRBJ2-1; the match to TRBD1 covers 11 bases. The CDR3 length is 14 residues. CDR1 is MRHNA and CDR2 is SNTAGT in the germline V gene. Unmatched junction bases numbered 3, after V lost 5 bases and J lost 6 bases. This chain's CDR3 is CASSSGTGGNEQFF. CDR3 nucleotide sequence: TGTGCCAGCAGTTCCGGGACAGGGGGCAATGAGCAGTTCTTC.

Written as DNA, the CDR3 is TGTGCCAGCAGTGAATGGTCGGGGGACTATGGCTACACCTTC. Translation: CASSEWSGDYGYTF. The rearrangement joins TRBV25-1 to TRBJ1-2; TRBD1 might be the D (5 bases). Trimming removed 1 base at V and 3 bases at J, with 9 bases between. The germline CDR1 and CDR2 sequences are MGHDK and SYGVNS. The CDR3 is 14 amino acids.

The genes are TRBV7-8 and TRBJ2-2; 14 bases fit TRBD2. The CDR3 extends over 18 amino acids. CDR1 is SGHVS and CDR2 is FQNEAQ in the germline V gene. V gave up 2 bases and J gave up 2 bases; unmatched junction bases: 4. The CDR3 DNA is TGTGCCAGCAGCTTATGGGGGACTAGCGGGAGAAACACCGGGGAGCTGTTTTTT. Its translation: CASSLWGTSGRNTGELFF.

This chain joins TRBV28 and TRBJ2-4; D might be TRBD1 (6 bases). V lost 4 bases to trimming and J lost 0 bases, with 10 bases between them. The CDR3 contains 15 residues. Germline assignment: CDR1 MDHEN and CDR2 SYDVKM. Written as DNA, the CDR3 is TGTGCCAGCAGTTCCACAGGGATAGCCAAAAACATTCAGTACTTC. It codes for CASSSTGIAKNIQYF.

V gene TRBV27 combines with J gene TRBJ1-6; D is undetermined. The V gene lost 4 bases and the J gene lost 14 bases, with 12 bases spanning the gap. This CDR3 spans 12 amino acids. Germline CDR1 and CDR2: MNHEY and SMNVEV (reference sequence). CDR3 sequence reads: CASSWGPGALHF. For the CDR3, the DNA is TGTGCCAGCAGTTGGGGTCCCGGGGCCCTCCACTTT.

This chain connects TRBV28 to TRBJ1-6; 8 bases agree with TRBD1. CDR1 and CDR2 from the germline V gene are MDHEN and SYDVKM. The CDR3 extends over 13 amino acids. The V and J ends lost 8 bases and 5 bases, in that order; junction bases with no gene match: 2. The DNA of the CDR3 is TGTGCCAGCCGGGGACAGGATAATTCACCCCTCCACTTT. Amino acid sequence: CASRGQDNSPLHF.

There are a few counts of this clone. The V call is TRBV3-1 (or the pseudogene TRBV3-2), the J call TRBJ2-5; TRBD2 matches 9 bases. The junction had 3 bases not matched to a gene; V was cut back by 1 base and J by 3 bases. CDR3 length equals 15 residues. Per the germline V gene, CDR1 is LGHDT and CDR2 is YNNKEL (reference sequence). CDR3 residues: CASSQAGLAKETQYF. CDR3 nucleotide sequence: TGTGCCAGCAGCCAAGCGGGACTAGCTAAAGAGACCCAGTACTTC.

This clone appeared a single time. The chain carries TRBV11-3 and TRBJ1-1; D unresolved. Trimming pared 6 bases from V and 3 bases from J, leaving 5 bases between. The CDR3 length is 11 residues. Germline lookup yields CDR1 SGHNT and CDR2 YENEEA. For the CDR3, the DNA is TGTGCCAGCAGTACAGACACTGAAGCTTTCTTT. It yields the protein CASSTDTEAFF.

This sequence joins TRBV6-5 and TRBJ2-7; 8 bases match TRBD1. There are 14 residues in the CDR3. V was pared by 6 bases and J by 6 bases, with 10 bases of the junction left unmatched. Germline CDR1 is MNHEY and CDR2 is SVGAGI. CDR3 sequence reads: CASRGQGRLGEQYF. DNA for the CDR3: TGTGCCAGCAGAGGACAGGGTCGATTGGGCGAGCAGTACTTC.

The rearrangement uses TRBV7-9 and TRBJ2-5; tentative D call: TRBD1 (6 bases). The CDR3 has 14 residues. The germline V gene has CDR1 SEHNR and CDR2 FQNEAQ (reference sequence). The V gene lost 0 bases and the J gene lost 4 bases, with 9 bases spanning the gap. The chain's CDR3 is CASSLASGVETQYF. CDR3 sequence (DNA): TGTGCCAGCAGCTTAGCGTCAGGGGTAGAGACCCAGTACTTC.

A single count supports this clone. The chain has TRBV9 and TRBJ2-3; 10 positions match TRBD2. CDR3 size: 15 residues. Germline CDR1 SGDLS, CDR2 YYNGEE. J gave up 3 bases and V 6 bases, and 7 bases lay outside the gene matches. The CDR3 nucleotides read TGTGCCAGCAACCAAGCGGGAGGGCCTACAGATACGCAGTATTTT. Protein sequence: CASNQAGGPTDTQYF.

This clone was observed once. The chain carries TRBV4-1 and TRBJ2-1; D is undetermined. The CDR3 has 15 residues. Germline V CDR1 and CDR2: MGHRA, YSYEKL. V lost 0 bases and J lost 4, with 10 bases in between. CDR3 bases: TGCGCCAGCAGCCAAGAGTACCGGAGATACAATGAGCAGTTCTTC. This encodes CASSQEYRRYNEQFF.